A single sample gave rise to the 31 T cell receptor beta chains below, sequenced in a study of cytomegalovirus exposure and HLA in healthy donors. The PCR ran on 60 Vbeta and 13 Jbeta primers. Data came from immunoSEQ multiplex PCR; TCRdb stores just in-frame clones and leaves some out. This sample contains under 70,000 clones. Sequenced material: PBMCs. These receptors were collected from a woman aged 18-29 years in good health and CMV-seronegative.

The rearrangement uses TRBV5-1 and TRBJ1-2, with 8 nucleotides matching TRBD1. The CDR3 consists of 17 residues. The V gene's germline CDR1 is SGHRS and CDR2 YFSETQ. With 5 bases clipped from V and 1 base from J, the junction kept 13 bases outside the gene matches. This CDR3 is CASSFGQGTLDNYGYTF. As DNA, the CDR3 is TGCGCCAGCAGTTTTGGACAGGGCACTCTAGATAACTATGGCTACACCTTC. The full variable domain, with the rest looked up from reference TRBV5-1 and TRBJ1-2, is KAGVTQTPRYLIKTRGQQVTLSCSPISGHRSVSWYQQTPGQGLQFLFEYFSETQRNKGNFPGRFSGRQFSNSRSEMNVSTLELGDSALYLCASSFGQGTLDNYGYTFGSGTRLTVV.

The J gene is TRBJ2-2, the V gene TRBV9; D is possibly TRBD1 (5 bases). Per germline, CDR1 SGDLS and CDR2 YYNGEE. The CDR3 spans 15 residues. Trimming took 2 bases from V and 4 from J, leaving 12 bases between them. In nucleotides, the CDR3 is TGTGCCAGCAGCGTTGCAGGGATTGGCACCGGGGAGCTGTTTTTT. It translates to CASSVAGIGTGELFF.

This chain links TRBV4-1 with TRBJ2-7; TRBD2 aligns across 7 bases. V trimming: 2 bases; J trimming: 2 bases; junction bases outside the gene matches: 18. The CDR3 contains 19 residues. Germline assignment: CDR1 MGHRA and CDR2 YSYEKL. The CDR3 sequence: CASSQPLKGLAAPAYEQYF. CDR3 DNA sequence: TGCGCCAGCAGCCAACCCCTCAAGGGCCTAGCGGCCCCCGCCTACGAGCAGTACTTC.

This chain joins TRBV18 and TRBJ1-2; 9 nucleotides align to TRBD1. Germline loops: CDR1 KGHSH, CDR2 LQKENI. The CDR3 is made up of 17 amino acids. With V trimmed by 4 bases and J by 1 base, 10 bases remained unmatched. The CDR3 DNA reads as TGTGCCAGCTCACTGTCCCGGGACAGGGATAATAACTATGGCTACACCTTC. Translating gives CASSLSRDRDNNYGYTF.

CDR3 residues: CASSRVGRGSILASNQPQHF. The CDR3 DNA reads as TGTGCCAGTAGTAGAGTAGGCAGGGGAAGTATTTTGGCGAGCAATCAGCCCCAGCATTTT. The J gene is TRBJ1-5, the V gene TRBV19, with D possibly TRBD1 on 6 matching bases. V gave up 4 bases and J gave up 1 base, with 26 bases separating them. The CDR3 extends over 20 amino acids. Germline V gene data show CDR1 as LNHDA and CDR2 as SQIVND (reference sequence).

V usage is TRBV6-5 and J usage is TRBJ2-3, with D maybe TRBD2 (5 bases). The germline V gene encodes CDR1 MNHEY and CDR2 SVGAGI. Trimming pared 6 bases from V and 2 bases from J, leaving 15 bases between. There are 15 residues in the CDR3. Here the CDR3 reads CASSRLSGYTDTQYF. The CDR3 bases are TGTGCCAGCAGCCGACTAAGTGGATACACAGATACGCAGTATTTT.

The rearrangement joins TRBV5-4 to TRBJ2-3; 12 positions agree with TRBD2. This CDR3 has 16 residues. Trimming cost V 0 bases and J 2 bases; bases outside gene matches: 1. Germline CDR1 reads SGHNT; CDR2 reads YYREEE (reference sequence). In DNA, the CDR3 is TGTGCCAGCAGCTTGGGGACTAGCGGGGTCACAGATACGCAGTATTTT. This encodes CASSLGTSGVTDTQYF. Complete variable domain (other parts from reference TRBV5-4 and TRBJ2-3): ETGVTQSPTHLIKTRGQQVTLRCSSQSGHNTVSWYQQALGQGPQFIFQYYREEENGRGNFPPRFSGLQFPNYSSELNVNALELDDSALYLCASSLGTSGVTDTQYFGPGTRLTVL.

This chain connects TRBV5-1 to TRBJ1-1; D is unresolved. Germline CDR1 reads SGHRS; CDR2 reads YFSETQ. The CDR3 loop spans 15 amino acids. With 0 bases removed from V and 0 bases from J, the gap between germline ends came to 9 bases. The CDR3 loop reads CASSLDPQVNTEAFF. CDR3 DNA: TGCGCCAGCAGCTTGGACCCCCAGGTGAACACTGAAGCTTTCTTT.

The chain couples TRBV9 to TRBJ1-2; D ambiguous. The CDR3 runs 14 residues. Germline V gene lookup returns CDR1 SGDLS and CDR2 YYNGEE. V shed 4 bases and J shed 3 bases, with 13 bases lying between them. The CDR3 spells CASSPGEPYYGYTF. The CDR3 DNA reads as TGTGCCAGCAGCCCTGGGGAGCCCTACTATGGCTACACCTTC. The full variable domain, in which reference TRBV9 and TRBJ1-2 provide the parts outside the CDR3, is DSGVTQTPKHLITATGQRVTLRCSPRSGDLSVYWYQQSLDQGLQFLIQYYNGEERAKGNILERFSAQQFPDLHSELNLSSLELGDSALYFCASSPGEPYYGYTFGSGTRLTVV.

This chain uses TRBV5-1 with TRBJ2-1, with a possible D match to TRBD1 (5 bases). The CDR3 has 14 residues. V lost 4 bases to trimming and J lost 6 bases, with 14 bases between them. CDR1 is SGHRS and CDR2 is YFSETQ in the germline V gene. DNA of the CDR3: TGCGCCAGCAGCCTACTCCTTACAGGCAATGAGCAGTTCTTC. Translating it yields CASSLLLTGNEQFF.

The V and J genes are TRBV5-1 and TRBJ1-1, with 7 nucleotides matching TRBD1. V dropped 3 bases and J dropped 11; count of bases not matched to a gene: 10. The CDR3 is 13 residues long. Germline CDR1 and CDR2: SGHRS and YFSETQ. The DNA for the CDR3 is TGCGCCAGCAGCTGGGAACAGGGGTCGTTCGCTTTCTTT. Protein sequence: CASSWEQGSFAFF.

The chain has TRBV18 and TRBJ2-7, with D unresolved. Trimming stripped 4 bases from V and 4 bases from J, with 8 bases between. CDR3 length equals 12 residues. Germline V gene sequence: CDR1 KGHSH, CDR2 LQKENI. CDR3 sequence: CASSLREYEQYF. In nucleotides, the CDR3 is TGTGCCAGCTCACTTCGAGAGTACGAGCAGTACTTC.

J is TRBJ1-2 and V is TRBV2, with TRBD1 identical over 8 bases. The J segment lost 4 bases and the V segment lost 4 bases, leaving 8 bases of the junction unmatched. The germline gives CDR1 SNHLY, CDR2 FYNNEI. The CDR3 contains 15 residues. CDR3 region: CASSVDRVALYGYTF. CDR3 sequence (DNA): TGTGCCAGCAGTGTGGACAGGGTCGCACTCTATGGCTACACCTTC. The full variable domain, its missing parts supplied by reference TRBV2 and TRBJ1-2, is EPEVTQTPSHQVTQMGQEVILRCVPISNHLYFYWYRQILGQKVEFLVSFYNNEISEKSEIFDDQFSVERPDGSNFTLKIRSTKLEDSAMYFCASSVDRVALYGYTFGSGTRLTVV.

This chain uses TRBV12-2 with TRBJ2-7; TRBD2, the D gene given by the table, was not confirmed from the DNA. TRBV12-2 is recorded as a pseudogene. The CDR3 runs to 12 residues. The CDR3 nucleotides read TGTGCAAGACCCTATAGCGCCTACGAGCAGTACTTC. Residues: CARPYSAYEQYF.

CDR3 amino acids: CASSLLTSSQSIYEQYF. The DNA of the CDR3 is TGTGCCAGCAGCTTGTTAACCAGTAGCCAGTCCATCTACGAGCAGTACTTC. The chain uses TRBV5-8 and TRBJ2-7; D call uncertain. This CDR3 spans 17 amino acids. Germline V lookup: CDR1 SGHTS, CDR2 YDEGEE. The V end lost 1 base, the J end lost 3 bases, and 20 bases lay between the germline ends.

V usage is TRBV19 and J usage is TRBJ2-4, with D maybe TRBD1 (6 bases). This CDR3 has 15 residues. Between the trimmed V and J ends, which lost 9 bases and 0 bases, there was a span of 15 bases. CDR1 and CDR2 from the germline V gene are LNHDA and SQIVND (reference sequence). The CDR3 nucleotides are TGTGCCAGAGGGGGTTCCACCCTAGCCAAAAACATTCAGTACTTC. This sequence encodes CARGGSTLAKNIQYF.

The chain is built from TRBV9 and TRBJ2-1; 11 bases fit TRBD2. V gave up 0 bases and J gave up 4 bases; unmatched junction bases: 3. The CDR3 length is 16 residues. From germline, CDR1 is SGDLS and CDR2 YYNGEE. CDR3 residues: CASSVAGTSGYNEQFF. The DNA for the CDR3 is TGTGCCAGCAGCGTAGCGGGGACTAGCGGATACAATGAGCAGTTCTTC. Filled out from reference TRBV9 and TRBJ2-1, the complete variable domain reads DSGVTQTPKHLITATGQRVTLRCSPRSGDLSVYWYQQSLDQGLQFLIQYYNGEERAKGNILERFSAQQFPDLHSELNLSSLELGDSALYFCASSVAGTSGYNEQFFGPGTRLTVL.

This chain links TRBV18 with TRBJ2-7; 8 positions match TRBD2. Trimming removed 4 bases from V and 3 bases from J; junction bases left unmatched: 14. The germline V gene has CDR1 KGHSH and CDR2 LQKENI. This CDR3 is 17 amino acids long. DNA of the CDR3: TGTGCCAGCTCACGACCCGGGGGGGGCCCTGGGGACTACGAGCAGTACTTC. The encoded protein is CASSRPGGGPGDYEQYF.

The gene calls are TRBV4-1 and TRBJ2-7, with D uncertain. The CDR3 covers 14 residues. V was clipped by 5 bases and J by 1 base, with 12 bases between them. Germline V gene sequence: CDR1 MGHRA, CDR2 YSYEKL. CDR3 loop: CASSKSINSYEQYF. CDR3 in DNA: TGCGCCAGCAGCAAAAGCATCAATTCCTACGAGCAGTACTTC.

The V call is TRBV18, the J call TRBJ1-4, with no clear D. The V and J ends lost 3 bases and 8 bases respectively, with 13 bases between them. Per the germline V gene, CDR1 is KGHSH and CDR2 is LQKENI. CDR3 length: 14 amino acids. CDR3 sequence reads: CASSPTKQREKLFF. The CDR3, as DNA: TGTGCCAGCTCACCCACCAAGCAGAGGGAAAAACTGTTTTTT.

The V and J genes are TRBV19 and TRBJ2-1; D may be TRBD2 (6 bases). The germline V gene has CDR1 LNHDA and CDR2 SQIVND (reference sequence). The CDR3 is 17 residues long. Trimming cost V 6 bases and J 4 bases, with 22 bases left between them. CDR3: CASRGFTGLTLYNEQFF. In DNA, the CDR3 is TGTGCCAGTAGGGGTTTCACCGGACTAACCCTTTACAATGAGCAGTTCTTC.

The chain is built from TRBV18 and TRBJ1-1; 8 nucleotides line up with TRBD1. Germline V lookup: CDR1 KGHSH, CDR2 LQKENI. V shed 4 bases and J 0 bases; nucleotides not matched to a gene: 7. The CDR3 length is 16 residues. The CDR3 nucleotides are TGTGCCAGCTCACAATCCGAGGGACAGGTGAACACTGAAGCTTTCTTT. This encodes CASSQSEGQVNTEAFF.

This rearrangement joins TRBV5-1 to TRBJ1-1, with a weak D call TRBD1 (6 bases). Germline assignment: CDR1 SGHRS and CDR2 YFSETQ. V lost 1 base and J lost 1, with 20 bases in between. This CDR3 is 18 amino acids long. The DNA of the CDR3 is TGCGCCAGCAGCTTGCCCATCAGACAGGCCCTCGGGAACACTGAAGCTTTCTTT. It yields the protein CASSLPIRQALGNTEAFF.

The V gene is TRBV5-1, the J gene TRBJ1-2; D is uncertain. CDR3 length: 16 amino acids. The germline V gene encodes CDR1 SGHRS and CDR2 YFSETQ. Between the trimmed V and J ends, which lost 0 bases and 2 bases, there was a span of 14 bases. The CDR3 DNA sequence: TGCGCCAGCAGCTTGGCCGGAGGGCCCAGGAACTATGGCTACACCTTC. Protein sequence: CASSLAGGPRNYGYTF.

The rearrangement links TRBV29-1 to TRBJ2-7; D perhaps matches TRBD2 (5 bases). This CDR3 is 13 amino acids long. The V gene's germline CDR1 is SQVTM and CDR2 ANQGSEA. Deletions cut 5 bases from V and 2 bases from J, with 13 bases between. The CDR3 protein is CSVRRTGTYEQYF. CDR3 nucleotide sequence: TGCAGCGTTCGAAGGACGGGAACCTACGAGCAGTACTTC.

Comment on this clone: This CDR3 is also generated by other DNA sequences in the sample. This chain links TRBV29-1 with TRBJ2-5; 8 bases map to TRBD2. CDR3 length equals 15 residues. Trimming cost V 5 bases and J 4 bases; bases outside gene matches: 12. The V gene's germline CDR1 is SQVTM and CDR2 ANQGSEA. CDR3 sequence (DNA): TGCAGCGTTCCCTTAACCAGCGGGAGCAGAGAGACCCAGTACTTC. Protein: CSVPLTSGSRETQYF.

The CDR3 loop is CASSGLAGADTQYF. The CDR3 DNA is TGTGCCAGCAGTGGACTAGCGGGAGCAGATACGCAGTATTTT. The chain uses TRBV6-1 and TRBJ2-3; 12 nucleotides line up with TRBD2. V lost 4 bases and J lost 4; bases outside the gene matches: 0. Germline values: CDR1 MNHNS, CDR2 SASEGT. The CDR3 covers 14 residues.

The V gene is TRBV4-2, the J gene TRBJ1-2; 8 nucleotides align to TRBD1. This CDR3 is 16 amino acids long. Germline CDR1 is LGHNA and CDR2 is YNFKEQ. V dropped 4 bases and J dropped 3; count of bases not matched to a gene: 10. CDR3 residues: CASSPKGQGADYGYTF. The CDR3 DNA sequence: TGTGCCAGCAGCCCCAAAGGGCAGGGGGCCGACTATGGCTACACCTTC.

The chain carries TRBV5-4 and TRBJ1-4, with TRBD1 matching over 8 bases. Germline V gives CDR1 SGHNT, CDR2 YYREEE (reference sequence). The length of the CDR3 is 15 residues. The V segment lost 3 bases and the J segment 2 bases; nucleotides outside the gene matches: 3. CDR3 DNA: TGTGCCAGCAGCTCTAGGACAGGGACTAATGAAAAACTGTTTTTT. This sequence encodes CASSSRTGTNEKLFF. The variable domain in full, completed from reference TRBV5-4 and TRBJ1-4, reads ETGVTQSPTHLIKTRGQQVTLRCSSQSGHNTVSWYQQALGQGPQFIFQYYREEENGRGNFPPRFSGLQFPNYSSELNVNALELDDSALYLCASSSRTGTNEKLFFGSGTQLSVL.

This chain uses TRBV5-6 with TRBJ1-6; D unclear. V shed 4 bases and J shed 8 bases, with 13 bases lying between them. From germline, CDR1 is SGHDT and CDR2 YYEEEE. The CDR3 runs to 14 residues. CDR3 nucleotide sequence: TGTGCCAGCAGCGACCGGGTTCGGGATTCACCCCTCCACTTT. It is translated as CASSDRVRDSPLHF.

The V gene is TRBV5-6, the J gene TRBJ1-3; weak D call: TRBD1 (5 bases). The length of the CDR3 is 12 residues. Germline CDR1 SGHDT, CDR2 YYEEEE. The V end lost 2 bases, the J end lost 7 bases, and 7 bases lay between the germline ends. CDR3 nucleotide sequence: TGTGCCAGCAGCTTTGGGGGGAACACCATATATTTT. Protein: CASSFGGNTIYF.